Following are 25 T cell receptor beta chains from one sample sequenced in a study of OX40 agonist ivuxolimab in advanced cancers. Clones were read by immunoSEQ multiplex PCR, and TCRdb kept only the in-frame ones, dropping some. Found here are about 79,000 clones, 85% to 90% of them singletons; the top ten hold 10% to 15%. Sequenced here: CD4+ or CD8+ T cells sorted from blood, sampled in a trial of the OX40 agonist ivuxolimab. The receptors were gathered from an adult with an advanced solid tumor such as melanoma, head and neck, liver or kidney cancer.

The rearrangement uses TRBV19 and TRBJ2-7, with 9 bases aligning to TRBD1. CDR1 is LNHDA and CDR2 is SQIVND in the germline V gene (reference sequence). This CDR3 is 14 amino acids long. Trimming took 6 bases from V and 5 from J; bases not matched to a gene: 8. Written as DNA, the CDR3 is TGTGCCAGTAGCCTGAACAGGGGGCTGAACGAGCAGTACTTC. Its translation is CASSLNRGLNEQYF.

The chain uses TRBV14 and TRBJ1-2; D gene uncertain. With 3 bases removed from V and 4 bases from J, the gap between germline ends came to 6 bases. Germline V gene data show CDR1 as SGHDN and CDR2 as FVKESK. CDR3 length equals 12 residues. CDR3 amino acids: CASSQKGYGYTF. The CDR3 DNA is TGTGCCAGCAGCCAGAAAGGCTATGGCTACACCTTC.

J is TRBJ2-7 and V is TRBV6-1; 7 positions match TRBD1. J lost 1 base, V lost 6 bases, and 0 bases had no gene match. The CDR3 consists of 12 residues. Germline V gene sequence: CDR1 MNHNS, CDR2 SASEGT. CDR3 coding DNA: TGTGCCAGCAGGGACAGGTCCTACGAGCAGTACTTC. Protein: CASRDRSYEQYF.

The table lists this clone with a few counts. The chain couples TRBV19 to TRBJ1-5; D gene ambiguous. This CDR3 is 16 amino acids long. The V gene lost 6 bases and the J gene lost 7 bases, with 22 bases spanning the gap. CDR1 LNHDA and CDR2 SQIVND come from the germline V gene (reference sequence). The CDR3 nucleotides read TGTGCCAGTAGGAACCGGAGGCCGGCCCGCCCCCAGCCCCAGCATTTT. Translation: CASRNRRPARPQPQHF.

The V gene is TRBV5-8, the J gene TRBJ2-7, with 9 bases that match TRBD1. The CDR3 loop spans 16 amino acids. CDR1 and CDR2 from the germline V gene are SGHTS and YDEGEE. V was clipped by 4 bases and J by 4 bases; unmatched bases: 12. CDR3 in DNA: TGTGCCAGCAGCAGGACTTTCGGGACAGGGTTTTACGAGCAGTACTTC. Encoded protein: CASSRTFGTGFYEQYF.

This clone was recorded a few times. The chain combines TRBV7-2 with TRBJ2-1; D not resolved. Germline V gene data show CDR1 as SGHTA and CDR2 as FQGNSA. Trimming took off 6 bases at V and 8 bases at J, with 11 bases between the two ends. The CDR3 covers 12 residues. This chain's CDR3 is CASSTYFHEQFF. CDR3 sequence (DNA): TGTGCCAGCAGTACCTATTTCCATGAGCAGTTCTTC.

The CDR3 is CASSFTTNEKLFF. The DNA for the CDR3 is TGTGCCAGCAGCTTCACAACTAATGAAAAACTGTTTTTT. This chain joins TRBV11-3 and TRBJ1-4, with D unresolved. Germline assignment: CDR1 SGHNT and CDR2 YENEEA. V was pared by 3 bases and J by 0 bases, with 2 bases between. The CDR3 length is 13 residues.

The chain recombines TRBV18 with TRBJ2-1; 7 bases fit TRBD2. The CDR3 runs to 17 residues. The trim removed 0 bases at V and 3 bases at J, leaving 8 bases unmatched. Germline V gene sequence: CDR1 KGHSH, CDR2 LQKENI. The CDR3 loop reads CASSPPISGGSYNEQFF. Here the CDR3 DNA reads TGTGCCAGCTCACCACCGATTTCTGGCGGGAGCTACAATGAGCAGTTCTTC. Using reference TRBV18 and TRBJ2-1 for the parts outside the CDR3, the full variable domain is NAGVMQNPRHLVRRRGQEARLRCSPMKGHSHVYWYRQLPEEGLKFMVYLQKENIIDESGMPKERFSAEFPKEGPSILRIQQVVRGDSAAYFCASSPPISGGSYNEQFFGPGTRLTVL.

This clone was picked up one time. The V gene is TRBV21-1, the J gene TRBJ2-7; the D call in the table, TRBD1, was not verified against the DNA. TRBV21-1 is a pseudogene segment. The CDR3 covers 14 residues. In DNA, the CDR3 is TGTGCCAGCAGCCCTGCGGGACAGGGGTACGAGCAGTACTTC. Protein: CASSPAGQGYEQYF.

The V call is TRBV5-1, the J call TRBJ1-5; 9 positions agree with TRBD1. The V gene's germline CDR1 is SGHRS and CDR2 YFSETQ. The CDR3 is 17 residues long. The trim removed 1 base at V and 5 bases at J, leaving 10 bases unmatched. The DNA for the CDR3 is TGCGCCAGCAGCTTGTTTCCGGGACAGGGTCGCGATCAGCCCCAGCATTTT. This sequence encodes CASSLFPGQGRDQPQHF.

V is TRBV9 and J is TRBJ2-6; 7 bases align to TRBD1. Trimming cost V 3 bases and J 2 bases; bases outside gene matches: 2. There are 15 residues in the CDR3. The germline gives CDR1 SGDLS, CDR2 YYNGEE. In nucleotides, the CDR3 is TGTGCCAGCAGCGCGGGGACAGCTGGGGCCAACGTCCTGACTTTC. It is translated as CASSAGTAGANVLTF.

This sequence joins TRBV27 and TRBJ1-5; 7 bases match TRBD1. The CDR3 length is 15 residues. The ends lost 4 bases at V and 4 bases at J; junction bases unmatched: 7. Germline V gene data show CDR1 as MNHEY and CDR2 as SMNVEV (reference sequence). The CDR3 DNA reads TGTGCCAGCAGTTCAAGACAGGGTTGGAATCAGCCCCAGCATTTT. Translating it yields CASSSRQGWNQPQHF.

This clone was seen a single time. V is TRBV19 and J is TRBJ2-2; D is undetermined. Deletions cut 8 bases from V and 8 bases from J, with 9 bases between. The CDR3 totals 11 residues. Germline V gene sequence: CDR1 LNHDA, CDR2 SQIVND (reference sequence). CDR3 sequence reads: CASRFRGELFF. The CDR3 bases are TGTGCCAGTCGATTCCGGGGGGAGCTGTTTTTT.

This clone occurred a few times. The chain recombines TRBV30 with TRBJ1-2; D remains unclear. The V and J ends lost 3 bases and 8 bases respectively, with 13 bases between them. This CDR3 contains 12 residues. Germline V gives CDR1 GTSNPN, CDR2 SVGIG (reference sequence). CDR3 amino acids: CAWRALPSGYTF. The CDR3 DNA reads TGTGCCTGGAGAGCACTACCGAGCGGCTACACCTTC.

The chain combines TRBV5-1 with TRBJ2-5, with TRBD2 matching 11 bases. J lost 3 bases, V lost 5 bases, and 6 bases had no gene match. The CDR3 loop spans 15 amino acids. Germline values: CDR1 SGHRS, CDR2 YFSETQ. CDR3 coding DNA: TGCGCCAGCAGTCAACTAGCGGGAGTAAAAGAGACCCAGTACTTC. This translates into CASSQLAGVKETQYF.

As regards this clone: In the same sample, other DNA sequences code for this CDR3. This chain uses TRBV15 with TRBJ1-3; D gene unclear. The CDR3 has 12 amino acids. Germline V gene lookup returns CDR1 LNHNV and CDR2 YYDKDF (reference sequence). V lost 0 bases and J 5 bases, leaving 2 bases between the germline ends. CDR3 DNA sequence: TGTGCCACCAGCAGAGATAGAAACACCATATATTTT. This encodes CATSRDRNTIYF.

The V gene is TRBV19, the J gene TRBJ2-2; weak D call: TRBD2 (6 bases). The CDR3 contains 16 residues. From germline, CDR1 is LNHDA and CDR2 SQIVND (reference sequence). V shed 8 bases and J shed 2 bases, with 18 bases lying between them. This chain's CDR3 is CASRPFLADNTGELFF. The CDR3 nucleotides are TGTGCCAGTCGACCCTTTTTAGCGGATAACACCGGGGAGCTGTTTTTT.

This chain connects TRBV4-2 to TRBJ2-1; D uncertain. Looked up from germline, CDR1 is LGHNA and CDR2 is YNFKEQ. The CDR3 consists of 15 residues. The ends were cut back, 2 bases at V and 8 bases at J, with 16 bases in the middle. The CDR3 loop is CASSQREPLGDEQFF. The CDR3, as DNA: TGTGCCAGCAGCCAACGAGAGCCCCTAGGCGATGAGCAGTTCTTC.

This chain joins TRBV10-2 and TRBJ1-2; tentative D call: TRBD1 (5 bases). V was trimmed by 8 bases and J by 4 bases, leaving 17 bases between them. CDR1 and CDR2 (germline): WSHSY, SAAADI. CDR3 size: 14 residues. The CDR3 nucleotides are TGCGCCAGCGCTGCTGGCCAGGGAGCCTATGGCTACACCTTC. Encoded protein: CASAAGQGAYGYTF.

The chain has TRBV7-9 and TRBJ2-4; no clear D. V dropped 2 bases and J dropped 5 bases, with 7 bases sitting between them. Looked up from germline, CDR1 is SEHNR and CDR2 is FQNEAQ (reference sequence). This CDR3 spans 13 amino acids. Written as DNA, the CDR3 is TGTGCCAGCAGCTTAACCGAAGAAAACATTCAGTACTTC. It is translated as CASSLTEENIQYF.

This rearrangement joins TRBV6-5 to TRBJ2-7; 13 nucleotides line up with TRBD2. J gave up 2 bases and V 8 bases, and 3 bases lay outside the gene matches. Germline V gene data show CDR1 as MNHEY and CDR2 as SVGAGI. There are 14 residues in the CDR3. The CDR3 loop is CASQLAGGPYEQYF. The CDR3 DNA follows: TGTGCCAGCCAACTAGCGGGAGGGCCCTACGAGCAGTACTTC.

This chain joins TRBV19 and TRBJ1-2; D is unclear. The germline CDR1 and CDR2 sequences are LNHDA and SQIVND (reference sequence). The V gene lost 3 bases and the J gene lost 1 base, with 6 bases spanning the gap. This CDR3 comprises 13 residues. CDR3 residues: CASSIGINYGYTF. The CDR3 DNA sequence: TGTGCCAGTAGTATCGGCATTAACTATGGCTACACCTTC.

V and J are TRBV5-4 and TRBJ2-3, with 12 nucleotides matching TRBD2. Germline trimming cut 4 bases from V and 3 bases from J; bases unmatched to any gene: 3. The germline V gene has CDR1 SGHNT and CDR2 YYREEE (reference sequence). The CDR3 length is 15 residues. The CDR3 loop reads CASSLAGGGTDTQYF. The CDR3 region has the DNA TGTGCCAGCAGCCTAGCGGGGGGGGGAACAGATACGCAGTATTTT.

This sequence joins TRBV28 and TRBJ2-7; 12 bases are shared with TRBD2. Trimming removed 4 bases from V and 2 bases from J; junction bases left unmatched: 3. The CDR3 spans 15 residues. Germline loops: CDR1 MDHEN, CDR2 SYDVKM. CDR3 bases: TGTGCCAGCAGTTCCGGACTAGCGGGACCCTACGAGCAGTACTTC. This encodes CASSSGLAGPYEQYF.

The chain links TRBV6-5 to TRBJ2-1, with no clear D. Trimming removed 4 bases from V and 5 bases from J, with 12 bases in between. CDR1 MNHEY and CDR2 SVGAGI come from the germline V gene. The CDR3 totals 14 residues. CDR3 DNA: TGTGCCAGCAGTTTCGGGTTAGAGGACAATGAGCAGTTCTTC. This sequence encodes CASSFGLEDNEQFF.